This TCR beta chain originates from a study of beta chain features in type 1 diabetes. Study at large: Patients shared similar age, gender and cell yields with healthy donors.

Germline CDR1 reads LGHNA; CDR2 reads YSLEER. Trimming left V 4 bases short and J 3 bases short, with 9 bases between. CDR3 length: 14 residues. Expressed TCRB transcripts were sequenced after all isolated RNA was converted to cDNA. Assay used: immunoSEQ multiplex PCR; TCRdb lists only in-frame clones, some missing. The sample contains roughly 290,000 clones, approximately 8% of which appear only once. Sorted CD4+ subsets: naive, central memory, regulatory, stem cell-like memory (CD45RO/CCR7/CD25/CD127/CD95/CD27 panel). Study outcomes and limitations: At VDJ recombination sites, type 1 diabetes patients had fewer insertions and more deleted nucleotides.

Remarks on this clone: Its antigen is still unknown.

Sequenced input: central memory CD4+ T cells from blood. The V and J genes are TRBV4-3 and TRBJ2-2; D gene ambiguous. This receptor was obtained from a woman younger than 35 in good health. Here the CDR3 reads CASSRYRDTGELFF. The CDR3 coding sequence is TGCGCCAGCAGCCGATACCGGGACACCGGGGAGCTGTTTTTT.